What follows describes a single TCR beta chain. The sample comes from a study of blood T cells in healthy people across ages. This CDR3 is built from 13 residues. With 1 base removed from V and 2 bases from J, the gap between germline ends came to 7 bases. The germline V gene encodes CDR1 SGHDT and CDR2 YYEEEE. It was with a sample-barcoded 5' primer and a J-beta primer mix that a second PCR of roughly 7 to 11 cycles was run. TCRdb re-called the 5' RACE reads with MiXCR, one entry per CDR3 protein. The table includes approximately 350,000 distinct CDR3 sequences, over 45% detected once. The individuals who served as donors were healthy Caucasians living in Russia, aged about 6 to 90.

The sequence was obtained from a man between 60 and 75 years old in good health. The V and J genes are TRBV5-6 and TRBJ2-7, with a possible D match to TRBD1 (5 bases). Source material: blood. The CDR3 protein is CASSLLGAYEQYF. The CDR3 DNA reads TGTGCCAGCAGCTTGTTAGGGGCCTACGAGCAGTACTTC.